This is a list of T cell receptor beta chains from one sample in a study of T cell responses to AZD1222 COVID-19 vaccine. Sequencing was performed with immunoSEQ multiplex PCR; in TCRdb, only in-frame clones are kept and a portion is missing. The record lists 150,000 or so clones, of which the ten most abundant hold around 2.4%. Sequenced: peripheral blood. The source of these receptors is an adult in good health. The CDR3 runs from the conserved cysteine through the conserved F or W. Each record gives: D gene, J gene, CDR3 length, V gene, CDR3 protein, CDR3 DNA. A D gene is named only where the DNA matches it firmly.

D: TRBD1
J: TRBJ2-7
length: 14
V: TRBV4-1
CDR3: CASSQTGERYEQYF
DNA: TGCGCCAGCAGCCAGACAGGGGAAAGGTACGAGCAGTACTTC

D: TRBD1
J: TRBJ1-1
length: 13
V: TRBV4-1
CDR3: CASRSTGSTEAFF
DNA: TGCGCCAGCAGGTCGACAGGGTCCACTGAAGCTTTCTTT

D: .
J: TRBJ1-4
length: 14
V: TRBV18
CDR3: CASSPTAVNEKLFF
DNA: TGTGCCAGCTCACCAACGGCAGTTAATGAAAAACTGTTTTTT

D: TRBD1
J: TRBJ1-5
length: 14
V: TRBV9
CDR3: CASSATGINQPQHF
DNA: TGTGCCAGCAGCGCGACAGGGATCAATCAGCCCCAGCATTTT

D: .
J: TRBJ2-7
length: 16
V: TRBV6-1
CDR3: CASSEAQVRAGYEQYF
DNA: TGTGCCAGCAGTGAAGCGCAAGTCAGGGCGGGCTACGAGCAGTACTTC

D: .
J: TRBJ1-4
length: 14
V: TRBV28
CDR3: CASSLGQGSEKLFF
DNA: TGTGCCAGCAGTTTAGGTCAGGGATCCGAAAAACTGTTTTTT

D: .
J: TRBJ2-1
length: 15
V: TRBV19
CDR3: CASSIQLGGYNEQFF
DNA: TGTGCCAGTAGTATCCAGCTGGGTGGCTACAATGAGCAGTTCTTC

D: .
J: TRBJ1-6
length: 14
V: TRBV5-5
CDR3: CASSLEITNSPLHF
DNA: TGTGCCAGCAGCTTGGAAATCACCAATTCACCCCTCCACTTT

D: TRBD1
J: TRBJ1-2
length: 14
V: TRBV5-1
CDR3: CASSIRQGADGYTF
DNA: TGCGCCAGCAGCATACGACAGGGGGCGGATGGCTACACCTTC

D: TRBD2
J: TRBJ2-2
length: 15
V: TRBV7-2
CDR3: CASWARLAESGELFF
DNA: TGTGCCAGCTGGGCCCGACTAGCTGAGAGCGGGGAGCTGTTTTTT

D: .
J: TRBJ1-1
length: 13
V: TRBV11-2
CDR3: CASSPGQNTEAFF
DNA: TGTGCCAGCAGCCCTGGACAGAACACTGAAGCTTTCTTT

D: TRBD1
J: TRBJ2-5
length: 13
V: TRBV18
CDR3: CASSPGQQETQYF
DNA: TGTGCCAGCTCACCGGGACAGCAAGAGACCCAGTACTTC

D: TRBD1
J: TRBJ2-2
length: 16
V: TRBV7-9
CDR3: CASRQIRTGNTGELFF
DNA: TGTGCCAGCAGGCAAATTAGGACAGGAAACACCGGGGAGCTGTTTTTT

D: .
J: TRBJ1-3
length: 15
V: TRBV15
CDR3: CATSRLGTAGNTIYF
DNA: TGTGCCACCAGCAGATTGGGTACCGCCGGAAACACCATATATTTT

D: .
J: TRBJ1-1
length: 12
V: TRBV5-4
CDR3: CASGTENTEAFF
DNA: TGTGCCAGCGGGACGGAGAACACTGAAGCTTTCTTT

D: TRBD2
J: TRBJ2-1
length: 14
V: TRBV2
CDR3: CASSGGLAGGHQFF
DNA: TGTGCCAGCAGTGGCGGACTAGCGGGGGGGCATCAGTTCTTC

D: .
J: TRBJ1-1
length: 14
V: TRBV6-5
CDR3: CASRWGEGNTEAFF
DNA: TGTGCCAGCAGGTGGGGGGAAGGGAACACTGAAGCTTTCTTT

D: .
J: TRBJ1-3
length: 13
V: TRBV5-1
CDR3: CASSLAGGNTIYF
DNA: TGCGCCAGCAGCTTGGCCGGAGGAAACACCATATATTTT

D: .
J: TRBJ1-1
length: 14
V: TRBV5-1
CDR3: CASSLGTGITEAFF
DNA: TGCGCCAGCAGCTTGGGAACAGGGATCACTGAAGCTTTCTTT

D: .
J: TRBJ1-3
length: 15
V: TRBV5-6
CDR3: CASSWGLFSGNTIYF
DNA: TGTGCCAGCAGCTGGGGGCTTTTTTCTGGAAACACCATATATTTT

D: .
J: TRBJ1-2
length: 14
V: TRBV11-3
CDR3: CATSAGGRFDGYTF
DNA: TGTGCCACCTCCGCCGGGGGACGTTTTGATGGCTACACCTTC

D: .
J: TRBJ1-2
length: 13
V: TRBV6-5
CDR3: CASSPDTNPGYTF
DNA: TGTGCCAGCAGTCCGGACACGAATCCTGGCTACACCTTC

D: TRBD1
J: TRBJ2-3
length: 15
V: TRBV24-1
CDR3: CATSDGRQGADTQYF
DNA: TGTGCCACCAGTGATGGTAGACAGGGCGCAGATACGCAGTATTTT

D: .
J: TRBJ2-3
length: 14
V: TRBV29-1
CDR3: CSVGGQAAGDTQYF
DNA: TGCAGCGTTGGTGGACAGGCAGCGGGAGATACGCAGTATTTT

D: TRBD1
J: TRBJ2-1
length: 15
V: TRBV2
CDR3: CASTIEGAGNNEQFF
DNA: TGTGCCAGCACAATAGAGGGGGCCGGGAACAATGAGCAGTTCTTC

D: TRBD1
J: TRBJ1-2
length: 16
V: TRBV30
CDR3: CAWSVTGTGEVYGYTF
DNA: TGTGCCTGGAGTGTAACCGGGACAGGGGAGGTCTATGGCTACACCTTC

D: .
J: TRBJ1-2
length: 11
V: TRBV28
CDR3: CASSSNYGYTF
DNA: TGTGCCAGCAGTTCGAACTATGGCTACACCTTC

D: .
J: TRBJ1-4
length: 14
V: TRBV6-6
CDR3: CASSYSATNEKLFF
DNA: TGTGCCAGCAGTTACAGCGCAACTAATGAAAAACTGTTTTTT

D: .
J: TRBJ1-4
length: 13
V: TRBV28
CDR3: CASSLRGDEKLFF
DNA: TGTGCCAGCAGTTTACGGGGAGATGAAAAACTGTTTTTT

D: TRBD2
J: TRBJ2-1
length: 14
V: TRBV4-3
CDR3: CASSQDAGGNEQFF
DNA: TGCGCCAGCAGCCAAGATGCGGGGGGCAATGAGCAGTTCTTC

D: .
J: TRBJ1-4
length: 16
V: TRBV6-5
CDR3: CASSYSPGSGREKLFF
DNA: TGTGCCAGCAGTTACTCGCCAGGGAGCGGGAGGGAAAAACTGTTTTTT

D: TRBD2
J: TRBJ2-5
length: 14
V: TRBV7-9
CDR3: CASSPGTSFETQYF
DNA: TGTGCCAGCAGCCCCGGGACTAGCTTTGAGACCCAGTACTTC

D: .
J: TRBJ1-6
length: 18
V: TRBV19
CDR3: CASSMYLPDPDLDSPLHF
DNA: TGTGCCAGTAGTATGTACCTCCCGGACCCTGACCTAGATTCACCCCTCCACTTT

D: .
J: TRBJ1-3
length: 13
V: TRBV6-5
CDR3: CASTDTSGNTIYF
DNA: TGTGCCAGCACGGACACCTCTGGAAACACCATATATTTT

D: .
J: TRBJ1-2
length: 15
V: TRBV19
CDR3: CASSIRGRVNYGYTF
DNA: TGTGCCAGTAGTATAAGGGGCCGGGTGAACTATGGCTACACCTTC

D: .
J: TRBJ2-1
length: 15
V: TRBV24-1
CDR3: CATGVRGQTYNEQFF
DNA: TGTGCCACCGGGGTCCGGGGCCAAACCTACAATGAGCAGTTCTTC

D: .
J: TRBJ1-1
length: 15
V: TRBV6-1
CDR3: CASSEAGPWGAEAFF
DNA: TGTGCCAGCAGTGAAGCGGGCCCCTGGGGCGCTGAAGCTTTCTTT

D: .
J: TRBJ1-1
length: 13
V: TRBV27
CDR3: CASHGVLNTEAFF
DNA: TGTGCCAGCCACGGGGTTTTGAACACTGAAGCTTTCTTT

D: .
J: TRBJ1-2
length: 16
V: TRBV4-2
CDR3: CASSQETGLPPYGYTF
DNA: TGTGCCAGCAGCCAAGAGACGGGACTTCCTCCCTATGGCTACACCTTC

D: .
J: TRBJ2-5
length: 15
V: TRBV11-2
CDR3: CASRLPGGGRETQYF
DNA: TGTGCCAGCAGGCTCCCTGGGGGCGGCAGGGAGACCCAGTACTTC